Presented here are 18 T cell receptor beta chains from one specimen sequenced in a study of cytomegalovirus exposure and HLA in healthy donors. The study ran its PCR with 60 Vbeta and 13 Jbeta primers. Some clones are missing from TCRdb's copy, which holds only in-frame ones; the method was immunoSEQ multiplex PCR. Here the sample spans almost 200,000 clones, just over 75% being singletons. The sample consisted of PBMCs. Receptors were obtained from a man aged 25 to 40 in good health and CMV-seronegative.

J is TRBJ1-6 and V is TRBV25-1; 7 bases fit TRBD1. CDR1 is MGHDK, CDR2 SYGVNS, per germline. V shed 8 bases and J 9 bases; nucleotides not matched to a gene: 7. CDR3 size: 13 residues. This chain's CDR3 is CASGQTGSSPLHF. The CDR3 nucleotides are TGTGCCAGCGGACAGACAGGGTCTTCACCCCTCCACTTT.

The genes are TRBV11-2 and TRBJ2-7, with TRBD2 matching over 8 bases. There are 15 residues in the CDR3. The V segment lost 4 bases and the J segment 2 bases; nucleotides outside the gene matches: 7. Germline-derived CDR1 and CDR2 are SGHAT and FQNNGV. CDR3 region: CASSSTSGTPYEQYF. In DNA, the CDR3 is TGTGCCAGCAGCTCCACTAGCGGAACCCCCTACGAGCAGTACTTC.

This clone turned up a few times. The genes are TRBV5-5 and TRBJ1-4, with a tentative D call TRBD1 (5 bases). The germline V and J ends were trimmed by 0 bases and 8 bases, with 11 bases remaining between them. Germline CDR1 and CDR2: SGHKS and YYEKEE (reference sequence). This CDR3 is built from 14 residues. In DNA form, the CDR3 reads TGTGCCAGCAGCTTGGGCGCAGGGTCGGAAAAACTGTTTTTT. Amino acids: CASSLGAGSEKLFF.

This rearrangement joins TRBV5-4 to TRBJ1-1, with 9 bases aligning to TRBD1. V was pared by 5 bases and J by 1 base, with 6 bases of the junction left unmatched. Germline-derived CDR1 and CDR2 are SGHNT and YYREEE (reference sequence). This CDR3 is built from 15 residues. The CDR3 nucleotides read TGTGCCAGCAGTAAGACAGGGGGAAAGAACACTGAAGCTTTCTTT. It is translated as CASSKTGGKNTEAFF.

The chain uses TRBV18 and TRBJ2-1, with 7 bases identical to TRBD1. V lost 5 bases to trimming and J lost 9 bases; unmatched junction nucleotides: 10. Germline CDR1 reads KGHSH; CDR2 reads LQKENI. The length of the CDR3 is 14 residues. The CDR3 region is CASSDRQGNSEQFF. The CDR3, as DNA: TGTGCCAGCTCAGACCGACAGGGTAATAGTGAGCAGTTCTTC.

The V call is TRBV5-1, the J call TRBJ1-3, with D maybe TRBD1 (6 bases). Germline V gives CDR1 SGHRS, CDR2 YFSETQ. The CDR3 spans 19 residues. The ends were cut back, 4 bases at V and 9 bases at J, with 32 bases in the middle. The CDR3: CASSLVPGQTSPSGGTIYF. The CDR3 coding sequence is TGCGCCAGCAGCCTAGTACCCGGACAGACCTCACCCTCTGGGGGCACCATATATTTT.

CDR3 in DNA: TGTGCCAGCAGCCCTCCCCTGGGACAGCATGAAAAACTGTTTTTT. As protein: CASSPPLGQHEKLFF. This chain connects TRBV9 to TRBJ1-4; 7 nucleotides line up with TRBD1. Germline CDR1 and CDR2: SGDLS and YYNGEE. The CDR3 loop spans 15 amino acids. Trimming took 4 bases from V and 6 from J; bases not matched to a gene: 9.

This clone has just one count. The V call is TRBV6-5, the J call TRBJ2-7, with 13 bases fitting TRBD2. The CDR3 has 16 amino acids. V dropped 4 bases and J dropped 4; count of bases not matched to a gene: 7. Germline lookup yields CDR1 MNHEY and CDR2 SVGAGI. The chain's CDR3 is CASSSKGLAGRYEQYF. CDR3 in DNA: TGTGCCAGCAGTTCCAAGGGACTAGCGGGAAGGTACGAGCAGTACTTC.

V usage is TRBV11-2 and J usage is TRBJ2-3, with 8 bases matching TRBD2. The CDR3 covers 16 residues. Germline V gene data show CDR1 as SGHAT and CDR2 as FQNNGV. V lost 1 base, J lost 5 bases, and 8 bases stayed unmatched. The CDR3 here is CASSLGVSGAGDTQYF. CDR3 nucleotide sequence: TGTGCCAGCAGCTTAGGAGTTAGCGGGGCGGGAGATACGCAGTATTTT.

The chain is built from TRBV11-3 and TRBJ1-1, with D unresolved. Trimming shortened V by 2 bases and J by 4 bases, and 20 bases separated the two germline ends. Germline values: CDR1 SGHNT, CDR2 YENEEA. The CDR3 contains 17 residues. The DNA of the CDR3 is TGTGCCAGCAGCTTATATTCGAGAAATCGAAGGAGCACTGAAGCTTTCTTT. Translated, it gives CASSLYSRNRRSTEAFF.

The chain's CDR3 is CASSPSQGANSPLHF. In DNA form, the CDR3 reads TGTGCCAGCAGCCCCAGCCAAGGGGCTAATTCACCCCTCCACTTT. V usage is TRBV7-9 and J usage is TRBJ1-6; a weak D match, TRBD1 (5 bases). From germline, CDR1 is SEHNR and CDR2 FQNEAQ (reference sequence). Trimming took off 5 bases at V and 6 bases at J, with 14 bases between the two ends. The length of the CDR3 is 15 residues.

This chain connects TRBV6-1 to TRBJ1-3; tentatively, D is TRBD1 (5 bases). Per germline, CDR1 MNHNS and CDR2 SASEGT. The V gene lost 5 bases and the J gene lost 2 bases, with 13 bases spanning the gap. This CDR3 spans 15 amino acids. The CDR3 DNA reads TGTGCCAGCAGTCCCAGGGAAAACGCTGGAAACACCATATATTTT. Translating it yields CASSPRENAGNTIYF.

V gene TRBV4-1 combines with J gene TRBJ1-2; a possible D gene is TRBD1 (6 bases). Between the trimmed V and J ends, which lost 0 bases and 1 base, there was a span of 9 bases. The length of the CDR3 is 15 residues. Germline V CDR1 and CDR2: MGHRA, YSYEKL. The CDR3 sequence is CASSQDRGFNYGYTF. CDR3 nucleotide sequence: TGCGCCAGCAGCCAAGACAGGGGCTTTAACTATGGCTACACCTTC.

The CDR3 here is CSATGGRSYNEQFF. The CDR3 DNA sequence: TGCAGCGCGACAGGGGGTCGATCCTACAATGAGCAGTTCTTC. J is TRBJ2-1 and V is TRBV29-1; 9 bases agree with TRBD1. The CDR3 contains 14 residues. CDR1 and CDR2 (germline): SQVTM, ANQGSEA. Germline trimming cut 7 bases from V and 1 base from J; bases unmatched to any gene: 5.

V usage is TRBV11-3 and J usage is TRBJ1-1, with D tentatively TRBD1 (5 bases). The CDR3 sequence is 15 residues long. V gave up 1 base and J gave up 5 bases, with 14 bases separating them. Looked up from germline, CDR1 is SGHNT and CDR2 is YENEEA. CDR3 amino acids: CASSLGPLTGTEAFF. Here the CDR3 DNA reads TGTGCCAGCAGCTTAGGTCCGCTCACAGGAACTGAAGCTTTCTTT.

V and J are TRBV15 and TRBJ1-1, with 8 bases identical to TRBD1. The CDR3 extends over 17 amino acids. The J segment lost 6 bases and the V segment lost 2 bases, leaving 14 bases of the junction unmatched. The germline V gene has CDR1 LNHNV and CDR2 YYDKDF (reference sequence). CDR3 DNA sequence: TGTGCCACCAGCAGACTAGGACAGGGTAAGGTGATCCCTGAAGCTTTCTTT. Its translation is CATSRLGQGKVIPEAFF. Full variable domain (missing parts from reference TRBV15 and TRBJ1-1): DAMVIQNPRYQVTQFGKPVTLSCSQTLNHNVMYWYQQKSSQAPKLLFHYYDKDFNNEADTPDNFQSRRPNTSFCFLDIRSPGLGDTAMYLCATSRLGQGKVIPEAFFGQGTRLTVV.

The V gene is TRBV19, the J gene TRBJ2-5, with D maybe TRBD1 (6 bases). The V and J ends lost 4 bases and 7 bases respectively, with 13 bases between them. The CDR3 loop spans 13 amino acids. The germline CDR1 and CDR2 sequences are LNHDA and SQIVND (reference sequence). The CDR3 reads CASSRTAGRTQYF. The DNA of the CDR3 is TGTGCCAGTAGTAGGACAGCCGGTCGGACCCAGTACTTC.

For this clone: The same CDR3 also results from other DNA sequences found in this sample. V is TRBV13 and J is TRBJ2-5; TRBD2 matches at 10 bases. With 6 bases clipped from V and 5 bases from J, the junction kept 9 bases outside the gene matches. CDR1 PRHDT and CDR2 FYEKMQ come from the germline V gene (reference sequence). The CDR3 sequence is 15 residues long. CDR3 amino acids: CASSPRTSGRETQYF. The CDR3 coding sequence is TGTGCCAGCAGTCCCCGGACTAGCGGAAGGGAGACCCAGTACTTC.